What follows are 30 T cell receptor beta chains derived from one specimen sequenced in a study of blood T cells in healthy people across ages. A second PCR, run for roughly 6 to 11 cycles, used a sample-barcoded 5' primer plus a J-beta primer mix. TCRdb reprocessed the 5' RACE reads with MiXCR, giving one entry per CDR3 protein. The data contain some 800,000 distinct CDR3 sequences, approximately 44% of them singletons. The sample consisted of blood. The receptor set was obtained from a man aged 55 to 70 in good health.

The CDR3 sequence: CASRLAGGYGDTQYF. DNA for the CDR3: TGTGCCAGCAGACTAGCGGGGGGGTACGGAGATACGCAGTATTTT. The chain joins TRBV12-3 or TRBV12-4 to TRBJ2-3; 13 bases line up with TRBD2. The CDR3 covers 15 residues. Unmatched junction bases numbered 5, after V lost 6 bases and J lost 5 bases.

This clonotype was counted between two and nine times. CDR3 sequence reads: CASSVAPLGNEQFF. The DNA for the CDR3 is TGTGCCAGCAGCGTAGCCCCCTTGGGCAATGAGCAGTTCTTC. The rearrangement uses TRBV9 and TRBJ2-1; no firm D call. V was shortened by 0 bases and J by 6 bases, with 10 bases between the two germline ends. The CDR3 runs to 14 residues. The germline gives CDR1 SGDLS, CDR2 YYNGEE.

The chain employs TRBV10-3 and TRBJ2-1; D is undetermined. V lost 7 bases, J lost 1 base, and 11 bases lay in between. The CDR3 spans 14 residues. Per the germline V gene, CDR1 is ENHRY and CDR2 is SYGVKD. The CDR3 DNA follows: TGTGCCATCAACAACGTTGGTTCCTACAATGAGCAGTTCTTC. Translating it yields CAINNVGSYNEQFF.

The genes are TRBV12-3 or TRBV12-4 and TRBJ2-3; 10 nucleotides match TRBD2. This CDR3 comprises 16 residues. V gave up 6 bases and J gave up 2 bases; unmatched junction bases: 8. In nucleotides, the CDR3 is TGTGCCAGCAGCCATGGCCTAGCGGGAGACACAGATACGCAGTATTTT. Its translation: CASSHGLAGDTDTQYF.

This clonotype appeared a few times. The gene calls are TRBV6-5 and TRBJ2-7; the D gene could be TRBD1 or TRBD2 (6 bases each). With 4 bases removed from V and 4 bases from J, the gap between germline ends came to 14 bases. This CDR3 has 14 amino acids. Germline V gene sequence: CDR1 MNHEY, CDR2 SVGAGI. The CDR3: CASSLGASAYEQYF. In DNA, the CDR3 is TGTGCCAGCAGTTTGGGGGCTAGCGCGTACGAGCAGTACTTC.

This clonotype was seen a handful of times. A much bigger clone sits one base away, suggesting this may be a read error. The chain is built from TRBV9 and TRBJ1-2, with TRBD1 as a possible D gene (6 bases). The CDR3 is made up of 14 amino acids. The V gene's germline CDR1 is SGDLS and CDR2 YYNGEE. The V end lost 0 bases, the J end lost 2 bases, and 8 bases lay between the germline ends. This CDR3 reads CASSVEDRNYGYTF. In DNA form, the CDR3 reads TGTGCCAGCAGCGTAGAGGACAGAAACTATGGCTACACCTTC.

The rearrangement links TRBV2 to TRBJ2-3; 14 nucleotides line up with TRBD2. Germline V gives CDR1 SNHLY, CDR2 FYNNEI. After removal of 2 bases from V and 7 bases from J, the junction contained 8 bases not matched to a gene. This CDR3 contains 17 residues. This chain's CDR3 is CASSESRLAGGPNTQYF. The CDR3 bases are TGTGCCAGCAGTGAATCCAGACTAGCGGGGGGGCCGAATACGCAGTATTTT.

This sequence joins TRBV20-1 and TRBJ2-3, with a weak D call TRBD2 (6 bases). The length of the CDR3 is 16 residues. V was clipped by 1 base and J by 3 bases, with 17 bases between them. Germline V CDR1 and CDR2: DFQATT, SNEGSKA (reference sequence). The CDR3 spells CSARVLEGGTTDTQYF. The CDR3 nucleotides are TGCAGTGCTAGAGTTTTGGAGGGAGGTACTACAGATACGCAGTATTTT.

The chain employs TRBV5-1 and TRBJ2-5, with D possibly being TRBD1 (6 bases). The end of the DNA aligns better with TRBJ2-7, so the J call may be wrong. Germline values: CDR1 SGHRS, CDR2 YFSETQ. The CDR3 sequence is 18 residues long. DNA of the CDR3: TGCGCCAGCAGCTATCCCCACGACGGGACAAGTATAACCTACGAGCAGTACTTC. It is translated as CASSYPHDGTSITYEQYF.

Remarks on this clonotype: One base away lies a much larger clone, so this may be a sequencing read error. This chain connects TRBV29-1 to TRBJ1-4; a possible D gene is TRBD1 (6 bases). Germline lookup yields CDR1 SQVTM and CDR2 ANQGSEA. The CDR3 length is 14 residues. The CDR3 spells CGVEVNWGAGKLFF. The CDR3 bases are TGCGGCGTTGAAGTCAATTGGGGGGCAGGAAAACTGTTTTTT.

This clonotype appeared a few times. V gene TRBV12-3 or TRBV12-4 combines with J gene TRBJ2-5; 10 nucleotides match TRBD2. CDR3 size: 14 residues. V was pared by 6 bases and J by 7 bases, with 8 bases of the junction left unmatched. CDR3 amino acids: CASSPGTSASTQYF. In nucleotides, the CDR3 is TGTGCCAGCAGCCCCGGGACTAGCGCCTCGACCCAGTACTTC.

This clonotype occurred a few times. CDR3 region: CSVEEVWTGRSGYTF. The CDR3 DNA follows: TGCAGCGTTGAAGAGGTATGGACAGGCCGAAGCGGCTACACCTTC. The chain carries TRBV29-1 and TRBJ1-2; 7 bases align to TRBD1. Germline loops: CDR1 SQVTM, CDR2 ANQGSEA. The CDR3 runs 15 residues. V trimming: 0 bases; J trimming: 8 bases; junction bases outside the gene matches: 12. Using reference TRBV29-1 and TRBJ1-2 for the parts outside the CDR3, the full variable domain is SAVISQKPSRDICQRGTSLTIQCQVDSQVTMMFWYRQQPGQSLTLIATANQGSEATYESGFVIDKFPISRPNLTFSTLTVSNMSPEDSSIYLCSVEEVWTGRSGYTFGSGTRLTVV.

This clonotype was counted a few times. This chain joins TRBV5-6 and TRBJ2-5, with a possible D match to TRBD2 (6 bases). The germline CDR1 and CDR2 sequences are SGHDT and YYEEEE. The CDR3 is 14 residues long. V lost 2 bases to trimming and J lost 5 bases, with 13 bases between them. For the CDR3, the DNA is TGTGCCAGCAGCTTTTCCGGGACTTCGGAGACCCAGTACTTC. Its translation: CASSFSGTSETQYF.

Notes on this clonotype: This clone may be a read error of a much larger clone one base away. The J gene is TRBJ1-1, the V gene TRBV5-1, with 9 bases that match TRBD1. Germline assignment: CDR1 SGHRS and CDR2 YFSETQ. The CDR3 sequence is 15 residues long. CDR3 DNA: TGCGCCTGCAGCTCCGACAGGGGGGTAGGCACTGAAGCTTTCTTT. Encoded protein: CACSSDRGVGTEAFF.

Comment on this clonotype: Being one base from a much bigger clone, this may be a read error. The V and J genes are TRBV27 and TRBJ2-5; possibly TRBD1 or TRBD2 for D (6 bases each). V lost 8 bases and J 2 bases, leaving 15 bases between the germline ends. CDR1 and CDR2 from the germline V gene are MNHEY and SMNVEV (reference sequence). This CDR3 spans 14 amino acids. The CDR3 sequence: CASQEGGLQETQYF. The CDR3 DNA is TGTGCCAGCCAGGAGGGGGGCCTTCAAGAGACCCAGTACTTC.

The chain carries TRBV10-3 and TRBJ2-5; tentative D call: TRBD1 (5 bases). This CDR3 has 14 amino acids. Trimming shortened V by 2 bases and J by 11 bases, and 18 bases separated the two germline ends. CDR1 is ENHRY, CDR2 SYGVKD, per germline. CDR3 amino acids: CAISELSGWNEQYF. The CDR3 nucleotides read TGTGCCATCAGTGAGCTTTCAGGGTGGAATGAGCAGTACTTC.

In this sample, this clonotype turned up a few times. The chain uses TRBV4-3 and TRBJ2-3; D gene unclear. The V end lost 0 bases, the J end lost 4 bases, and 11 bases lay between the germline ends. The CDR3 is 15 residues long. The germline CDR1 and CDR2 sequences are LGHNA and YSLEER. The CDR3 here is CASSQDPHSSDTQYF. CDR3 sequence (DNA): TGCGCCAGCAGCCAAGATCCTCACAGTTCAGATACGCAGTATTTT.

This clonotype was counted between two and nine times. This chain uses TRBV7-2 with TRBJ2-3; no clear D. V lost 5 bases to trimming and J lost 2 bases, with 8 bases between them. Germline V lookup: CDR1 SGHTA, CDR2 FQGNSA. This CDR3 has 13 amino acids. The CDR3 nucleotides are TGTGCCAGCAGCATTCAAAACACAGATACGCAGTATTTT. Translation gives CASSIQNTDTQYF.

The genes are TRBV6-5 and TRBJ1-4, with 9 nucleotides matching TRBD1. Germline assignment: CDR1 MNHEY and CDR2 SVGAGI. The CDR3 runs 14 residues. V was pared by 7 bases and J by 5 bases, with 5 bases of the junction left unmatched. CDR3 in DNA: TGTGCCAGCAAACGGACAGGGGTAAATGAAAAACTGTTTTTT. Amino acid sequence: CASKRTGVNEKLFF.

This chain uses TRBV15 with TRBJ2-1; 7 nucleotides agree with TRBD2. Germline V CDR1 and CDR2: LNHNV, YYDKDF (reference sequence). V shed 0 bases and J 0 bases; nucleotides not matched to a gene: 11. This CDR3 contains 19 residues. The chain's CDR3 is CATSRDPGLPDSSYNEQFF. In DNA, the CDR3 is TGTGCCACCAGCAGAGACCCGGGACTACCCGACAGCTCCTACAATGAGCAGTTCTTC.

The genes are TRBV28 and TRBJ2-1; D call uncertain. Matching the DNA end better, TRBJ2-7 makes the J call doubtful. CDR1 MDHEN and CDR2 SYDVKM come from the germline V gene. This CDR3 region has 15 residues. The CDR3 region has the DNA TGTGCCAGCAGTTTAGGGGTAAATATGTACAATGAGCAGTACTTC. Its protein is CASSLGVNMYNEQYF.

The chain employs TRBV4-1 and TRBJ1-2; 9 positions agree with TRBD1. Trimming at V came to 0 bases and at J to 7 bases, leaving 6 bases not matched to a gene. The CDR3 contains 15 residues. CDR1 and CDR2 (germline): MGHRA, YSYEKL. Written as DNA, the CDR3 is TGCGCCAGCAGCCAAGATATGGGACAGGGTCGTGGCTACACCTTC. Translating gives CASSQDMGQGRGYTF.

This clonotype was detected only a few times. The chain recombines TRBV12-3 or TRBV12-4 with TRBJ2-7, with 8 bases identical to TRBD1. The CDR3 has 15 residues. The V gene end was trimmed by 6 bases and the J gene end by 2 bases; junction bases not matched to a gene: 9. The CDR3 bases are TGTGCCAGCAGGGGCAGGGGGCGACGGGCCTACGAGCAGTACTTC. This codes for CASRGRGRRAYEQYF.

This clonotype was observed once. Germline is not matched at one junction end, which may reflect a read error. The V call is TRBV5-1, the J call TRBJ2-5; TRBD2 matches 9 bases. The tail of the sequence fits TRBJ2-7 better, so the J call may be wrong. Per the germline V gene, CDR1 is SGHRS and CDR2 is YFSETQ. This CDR3 is 18 amino acids long. Here the CDR3 reads CASGLAPGGGGNFYEQYF. Written as DNA, the CDR3 is TGCGCCAGCGGCTTGGCTCCAGGCGGGGGGGGCAACTTCTACGAGCAGTACTTC.

This chain's CDR3 is CASRGQGLSGELFF. The CDR3 region has the DNA TGTGCCAGCAGGGGACAGGGTTTGTCCGGGGAGCTGTTTTTT. This chain uses TRBV6-5 with TRBJ2-2; 9 nucleotides agree with TRBD1. J was trimmed by 6 bases and V by 6 bases; bases with no gene match: 5. This CDR3 has 14 amino acids. Per the germline V gene, CDR1 is MNHEY and CDR2 is SVGAGI.

This clonotype was observed at least ten times. The chain joins TRBV7-3 to TRBJ2-1, with 12 bases lining up with TRBD2. The CDR3 is made up of 15 amino acids. V dropped 5 bases and J dropped 6; count of bases not matched to a gene: 5. Germline V gene lookup returns CDR1 SGHTA and CDR2 FQGTGA. The DNA of the CDR3 is TGTGCCAGCAGCCCTAGCGGGGGGGCCCTCAATGAGCAGTTCTTC. It encodes CASSPSGGALNEQFF.

The V call is TRBV28, the J call TRBJ1-2, with 7 positions matching TRBD1. Per germline, CDR1 MDHEN and CDR2 SYDVKM. Germline trimming cut 5 bases from V and 5 bases from J; bases unmatched to any gene: 5. The CDR3 is made up of 13 amino acids. In DNA form, the CDR3 reads TGTGCCAGCAGTGCCTTGACAGGGTATGGCTACACCTTC. This codes for CASSALTGYGYTF.

The CDR3 is CASSSPLGNSPLHF. The CDR3, as DNA: TGTGCCAGCAGTAGTCCCCTTGGTAATTCACCCCTCCACTTT. V and J are TRBV6-5 and TRBJ1-6; no reliable D call. In germline, CDR1 is MNHEY, CDR2 SVGAGI. This CDR3 is built from 14 residues. Trimming pared 5 bases from V and 6 bases from J, leaving 11 bases between.

J is TRBJ2-4 and V is TRBV18; D is unclear. Matching the DNA end better, TRBJ2-7 makes the J call doubtful. Germline V gene sequence: CDR1 KGHSH, CDR2 LQKENI. The CDR3 extends over 13 amino acids. The CDR3 sequence is CASSPGDDYEQYF. CDR3 DNA sequence: TGTGCCAGCTCACCAGGAGACGACTACGAGCAGTACTTC.

This clonotype was counted at least ten times. The chain links TRBV20-1 to TRBJ2-7; 7 bases agree with TRBD2. Per the germline V gene, CDR1 is DFQATT and CDR2 is SNEGSKA (reference sequence). CDR3 size: 14 residues. Trimming removed 3 bases from V and 4 bases from J; junction bases left unmatched: 9. The CDR3 protein is CSASPTSGAYEQYF. Written as DNA, the CDR3 is TGCAGTGCTAGCCCTACCAGCGGGGCGTACGAGCAGTACTTC.